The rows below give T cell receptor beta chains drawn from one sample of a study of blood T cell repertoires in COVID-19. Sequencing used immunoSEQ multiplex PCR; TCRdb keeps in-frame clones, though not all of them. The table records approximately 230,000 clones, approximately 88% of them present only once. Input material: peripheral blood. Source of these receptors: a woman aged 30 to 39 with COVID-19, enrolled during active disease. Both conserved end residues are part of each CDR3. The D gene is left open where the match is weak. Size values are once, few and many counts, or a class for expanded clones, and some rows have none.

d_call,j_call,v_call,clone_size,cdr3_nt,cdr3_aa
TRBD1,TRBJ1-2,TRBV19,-,TGTGCCAGTATCCGGGACAGGGGGAGTGTGGGCTATGGCTACACCTTC,CASIRDRGSVGYGYTF
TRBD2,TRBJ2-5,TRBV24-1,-,TGTGCCACCAGTGATGGAATAGCGGGGGGATTGGCCCAGTACTTC,CATSDGIAGGLAQYF
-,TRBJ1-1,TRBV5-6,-,TGTGCCAGCAGCTTGGTCGACAGCGCCCGGGCTTTCTTT,CASSLVDSARAFF
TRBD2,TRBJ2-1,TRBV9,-,TGTGCCAGCAGCGTGGGACTAGCGGGGGGAGGTAAAAGCTCCTACAATGAGCAGTTCTTC,CASSVGLAGGGKSSYNEQFF
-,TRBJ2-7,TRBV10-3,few,TGTGCCATCAGTGGTACAGGCATCCAATACGAGCAGTACTTC,CAISGTGIQYEQYF
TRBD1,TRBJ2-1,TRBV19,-,TGTGCCAGTATGACAGGGGGAGGCAATGAGCAGTTCTTC,CASMTGGGNEQFF
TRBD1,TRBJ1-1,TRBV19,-,TGTGCCAGTAGCTCCTCCGGGACAGGGGGCTTAAACACTGAAGCTTTCTTT,CASSSSGTGGLNTEAFF
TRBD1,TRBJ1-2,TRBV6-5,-,TGTGCCAGCAGTTACGGATCTAGGGGGCTTGGTGGCTACACCTTC,CASSYGSRGLGGYTF
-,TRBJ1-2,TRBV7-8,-,TGTGCCAGCAGCTTCTTGGGGGACGGGGGTGGCTACACCTTC,CASSFLGDGGGYTF
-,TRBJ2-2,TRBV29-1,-,TGCAGCGTTGGGGGGGAAACCGGGGAGCTGTTTTTT,CSVGGETGELFF
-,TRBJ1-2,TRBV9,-,TGTGCCAGCAGCGTTGGGGGGTATGGCTACACCTTC,CASSVGGYGYTF
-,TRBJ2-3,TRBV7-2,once,TGTGCCAGCAGCTTATCGGTAGCGGTCGCCACAGATACGCAGTATTTT,CASSLSVAVATDTQYF
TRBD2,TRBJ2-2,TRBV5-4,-,TGTGCCAGCAGCGTTCCTAGCGGAGGCACCGGGGAGCTGTTTTTT,CASSVPSGGTGELFF
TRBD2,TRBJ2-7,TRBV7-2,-,TGTGCCAGCAGCTTAGATGCGGGGGCGGGAGGAAGGGAGCAGTACTTC,CASSLDAGAGGREQYF
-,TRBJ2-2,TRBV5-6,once,TGTGCCAGCAGACCGGACATTACCGGGGAGCTGTTTTTT,CASRPDITGELFF
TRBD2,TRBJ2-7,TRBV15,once,TGTGCCACCAGCAGAGATCCGGGGACTAGCGGGGGGCCTTTCTACGAGCAGTACTTC,CATSRDPGTSGGPFYEQYF
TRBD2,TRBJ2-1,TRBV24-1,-,TGTGCCACCAGTGCCCTGGGGGGGATATCGGGCTACAATGAGCAGTTCTTC,CATSALGGISGYNEQFF
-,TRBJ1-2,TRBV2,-,TGTGCCAGCAGTGAAGTCCCGGAGGGAGGAAAGGGCTACACCTTC,CASSEVPEGGKGYTF
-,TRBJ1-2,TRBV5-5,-,TGTGCCAGCAGCTTGTATGCCCTTAACTCAGGGGAAGTTTTTGGCTACACCTTC,CASSLYALNSGEVFGYTF
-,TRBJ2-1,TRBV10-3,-,TGTGCCATCAGTAAGGAACCATCCGGGGGCTACAATGAGCAGTTCTTC,CAISKEPSGGYNEQFF
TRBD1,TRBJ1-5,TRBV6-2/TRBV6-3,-,TGTGCCAGCAGTTACTCGATTTTGGGACAGCGCAATCAGCCCCAGCATTTT,CASSYSILGQRNQPQHF
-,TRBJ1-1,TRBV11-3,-,TGTGCCAGCAGCCCAGGGACTAAAGAAGCTTTCTTT,CASSPGTKEAFF
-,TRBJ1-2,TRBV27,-,TGTGCCAGCAGTCCCAGGGTCCGGGACTATGGCTACACCTTC,CASSPRVRDYGYTF
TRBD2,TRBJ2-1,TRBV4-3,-,TGCGCCAGCAGCCAAGGGGCGACTAGCGTGAACAATGAGCAGTTCTTC,CASSQGATSVNNEQFF
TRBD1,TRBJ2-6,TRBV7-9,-,TGTGCCAGCAGTTACGCCGGGACAGGGCCTTCCTCTGGGGCCAACGTCCTGACTTTC,CASSYAGTGPSSGANVLTF
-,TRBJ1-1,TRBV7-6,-,TGTGCCAGCAGCTTAGCGTCCCCGCCGGTTCACACTGAAGCTTTCTTT,CASSLASPPVHTEAFF
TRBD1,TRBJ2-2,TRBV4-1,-,TGCGCCAGCAGCCAAGCGGGACAGGGGGGCACCGGGGAGCTGTTTTTT,CASSQAGQGGTGELFF
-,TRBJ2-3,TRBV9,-,TGTGCCAGCAGCGGGCACTTCAGGGATACAGATACGCAGTATTTT,CASSGHFRDTDTQYF
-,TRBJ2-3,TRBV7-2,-,TGTGCCAGCAGCCACATCTTAGGGGCAGGGTTTTCAGATACGCAGTATTTT,CASSHILGAGFSDTQYF
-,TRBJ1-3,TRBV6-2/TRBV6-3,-,TGTGCCAGCAGCTTCTTCCCATTCGGCGGCGGAAACACCATATATTTT,CASSFFPFGGGNTIYF
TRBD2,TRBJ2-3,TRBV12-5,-,TGTGCTAGTGGTTTAACTAGCGGGGGCGCGCAGTATTTT,CASGLTSGGAQYF
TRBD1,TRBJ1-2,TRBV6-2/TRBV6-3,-,TGTGCCAGCAGTTTGAACGGACAGGTTAACTATGGCTACACCTTC,CASSLNGQVNYGYTF
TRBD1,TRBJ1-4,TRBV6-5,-,TGTGCCAGCAGTTACTCGCAGGGGGCGCAGGGTGAAAAACTGTTTTTT,CASSYSQGAQGEKLFF
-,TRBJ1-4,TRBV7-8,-,TGTGCCAGCAGCTTAGTCAGGGCAACTAATGAAAAACTGTTTTTT,CASSLVRATNEKLFF
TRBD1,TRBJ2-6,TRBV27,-,TGTGCCAGCAGTTTAGCCCCCGGGACAGGACCTTTGGGGGCCAACGTCCTGACTTTC,CASSLAPGTGPLGANVLTF
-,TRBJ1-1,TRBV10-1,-,TGCGCCAGCAGTGCGTTTGCAGGGAACACTGAAGCTTTCTTT,CASSAFAGNTEAFF
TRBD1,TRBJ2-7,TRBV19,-,TGTGCCAGTAGTTCCGGGACAGTCTCCTACGAGCAGTACTTC,CASSSGTVSYEQYF
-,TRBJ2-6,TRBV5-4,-,TGTGCCAGCAGCTTGGGGGGGGAGATTGGGGCCAACGTCCTGACTTTC,CASSLGGEIGANVLTF
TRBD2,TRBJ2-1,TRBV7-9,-,TGTGCCAGCAGCCGGACGAGACTAGCGGGAGAAGGGCAGTTCTTC,CASSRTRLAGEGQFF
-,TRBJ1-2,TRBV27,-,TGTGCCAGCAGTTTATCAGGGGGCTATGGCTACACCTTC,CASSLSGGYGYTF
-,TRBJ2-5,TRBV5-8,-,TGTGCCAGCAGCTTGGTAAAGGGGGGGACTACCCAAGAGACCCAGTACTTC,CASSLVKGGTTQETQYF
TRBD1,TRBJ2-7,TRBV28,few,TGTGCCAGCAGTTCTCCGGGACAGGGACCAATGGGTTTTGGCGAGCAGTACTTC,CASSSPGQGPMGFGEQYF
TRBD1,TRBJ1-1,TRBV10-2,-,TGCGCCAGCAGAGGGACAGGGTACACTGAAGCTTTCTTT,CASRGTGYTEAFF
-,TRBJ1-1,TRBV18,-,TGTGCCAGCTCCTCTGGTTTGGGGGGGAACACTGAAGCTTTCTTT,CASSSGLGGNTEAFF
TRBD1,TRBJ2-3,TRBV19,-,TGTGCCAGTAGTGGTCGACAGGGGATCACAGATACGCAGTATTTT,CASSGRQGITDTQYF
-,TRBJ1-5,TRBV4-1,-,TGCGCCAGCAGTCTAAGTGTAGCCCCTCAGCCCCAGCATTTT,CASSLSVAPQPQHF
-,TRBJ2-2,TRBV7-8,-,TGTGCCAGCGCGGCGGGCCGAACGAACACCGGGGAGCTGTTTTTT,CASAAGRTNTGELFF
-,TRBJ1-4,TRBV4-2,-,TGTGCCAGCAGCCAAGGAGAGGGAAATGAAAAACTGTTTTTT,CASSQGEGNEKLFF
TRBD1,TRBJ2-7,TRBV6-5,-,TGTGCCAGCAGTTACTCGAGGACAGGGGGTCTTTACGAGCAGTACTTC,CASSYSRTGGLYEQYF
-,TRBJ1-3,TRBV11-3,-,TGTGCCAGCAGCTCAGGTCTTGCATCTGGAAACACCATATATTTT,CASSSGLASGNTIYF
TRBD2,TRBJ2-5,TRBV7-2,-,TGTGCCAGCAGCCCCCGGACTAGCGGGGGCCAGGTGACCCAGTACTTC,CASSPRTSGGQVTQYF
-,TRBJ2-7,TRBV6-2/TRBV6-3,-,TGTGCCAGCAGTTACTCGAAACAGGGCCACGAGCAGTACTTC,CASSYSKQGHEQYF
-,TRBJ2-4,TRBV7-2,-,TGTGCCAGCAGCTTTGGAGTAGCCAAAAACATTCAGTACTTC,CASSFGVAKNIQYF
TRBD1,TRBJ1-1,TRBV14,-,TGTGCCAGCAGCCAGGGGACAGCGAACACTGAAGCTTTCTTT,CASSQGTANTEAFF
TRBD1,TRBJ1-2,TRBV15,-,TGTGCCACCAGCAGGGACAGGGAAGGTGGCTACACCTTC,CATSRDREGGYTF